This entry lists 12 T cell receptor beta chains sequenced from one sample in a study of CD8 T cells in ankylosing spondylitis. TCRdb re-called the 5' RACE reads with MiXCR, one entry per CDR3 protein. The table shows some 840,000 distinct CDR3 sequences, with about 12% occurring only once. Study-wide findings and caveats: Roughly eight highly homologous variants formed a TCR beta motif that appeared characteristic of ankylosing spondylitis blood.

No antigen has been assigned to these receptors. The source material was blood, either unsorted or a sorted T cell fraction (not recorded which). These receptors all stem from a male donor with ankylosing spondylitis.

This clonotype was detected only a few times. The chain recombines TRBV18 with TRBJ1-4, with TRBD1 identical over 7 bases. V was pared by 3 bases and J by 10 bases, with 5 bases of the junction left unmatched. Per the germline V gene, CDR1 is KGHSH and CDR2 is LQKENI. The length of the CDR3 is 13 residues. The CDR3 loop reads CASSPTAGGKLFF. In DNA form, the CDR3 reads TGTGCCAGCTCACCGACAGCAGGGGGAAAACTGTTTTTT.

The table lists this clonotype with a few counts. CDR3 nucleotides: TGTGCCACCGTTGGCAGACCCGGGGAGCTGTTTTTT. This translates into CATVGRPGELFF. The J gene is TRBJ2-2, the V gene TRBV12-3 or TRBV12-4; D is undetermined. The CDR3 extends over 12 amino acids. V was trimmed by 10 bases and J by 6 bases, leaving 12 bases between them.

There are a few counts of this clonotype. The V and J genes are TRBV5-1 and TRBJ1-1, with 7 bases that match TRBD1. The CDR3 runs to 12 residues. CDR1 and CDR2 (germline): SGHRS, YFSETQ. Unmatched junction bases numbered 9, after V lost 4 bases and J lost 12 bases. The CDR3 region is CASSLYRGGTFF. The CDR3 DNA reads TGCGCCAGCAGCCTTTACAGGGGAGGTACTTTCTTT.

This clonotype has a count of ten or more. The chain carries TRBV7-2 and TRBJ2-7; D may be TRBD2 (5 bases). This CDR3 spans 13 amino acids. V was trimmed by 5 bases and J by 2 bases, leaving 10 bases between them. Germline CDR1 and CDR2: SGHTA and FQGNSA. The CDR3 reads CASSRTGPYEQYF. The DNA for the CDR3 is TGTGCCAGCAGCCGGACTGGACCCTACGAGCAGTACTTC.

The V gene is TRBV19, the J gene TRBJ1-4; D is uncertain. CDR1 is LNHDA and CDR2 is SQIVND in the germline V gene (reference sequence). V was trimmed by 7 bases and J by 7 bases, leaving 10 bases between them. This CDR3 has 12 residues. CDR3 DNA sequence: TGTGCCAGTACCGACCCCCGTGAAAAACTGTTTTTT. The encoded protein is CASTDPREKLFF.

CDR3: CATEGSAYNEQFF. The CDR3 coding sequence is TGTGCCACGGAGGGCAGCGCCTACAATGAGCAGTTCTTC. The chain has TRBV24-1 and TRBJ2-1; tentatively, D is TRBD2 (6 bases). The CDR3 covers 13 residues. The germline gives CDR1 KGHDR, CDR2 SFDVKD. Trimming removed 10 bases at V and 2 bases at J, with 11 bases between.

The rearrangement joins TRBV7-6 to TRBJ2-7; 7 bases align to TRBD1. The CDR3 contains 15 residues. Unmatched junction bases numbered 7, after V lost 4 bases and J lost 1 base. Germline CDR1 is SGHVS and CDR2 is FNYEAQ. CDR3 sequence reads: CASSYRDSLSYEQYF. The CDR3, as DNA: TGTGCCAGCAGCTACCGGGACAGTTTGTCCTACGAGCAGTACTTC.

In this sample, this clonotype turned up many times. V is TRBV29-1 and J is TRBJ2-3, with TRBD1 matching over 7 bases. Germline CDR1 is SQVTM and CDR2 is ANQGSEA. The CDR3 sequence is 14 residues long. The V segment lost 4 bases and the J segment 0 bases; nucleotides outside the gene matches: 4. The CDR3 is CSVASRGSTDTQYF. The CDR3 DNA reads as TGCAGCGTTGCATCCAGGGGGAGCACAGATACGCAGTATTTT.

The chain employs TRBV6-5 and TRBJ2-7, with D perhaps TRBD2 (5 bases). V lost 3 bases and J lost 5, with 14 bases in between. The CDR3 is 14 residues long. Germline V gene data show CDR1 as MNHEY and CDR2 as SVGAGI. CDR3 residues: CASSYGGSIDEQYF. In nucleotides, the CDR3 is TGTGCCAGCAGTTATGGTGGGAGCATCGACGAGCAGTACTTC.

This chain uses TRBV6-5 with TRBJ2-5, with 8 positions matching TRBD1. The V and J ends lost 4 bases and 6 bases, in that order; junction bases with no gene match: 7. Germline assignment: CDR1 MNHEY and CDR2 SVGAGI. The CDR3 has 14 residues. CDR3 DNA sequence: TGTGCCAGCAGTTGGACAGGGTCAGGGAAGACCCAGTACTTC. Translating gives CASSWTGSGKTQYF.

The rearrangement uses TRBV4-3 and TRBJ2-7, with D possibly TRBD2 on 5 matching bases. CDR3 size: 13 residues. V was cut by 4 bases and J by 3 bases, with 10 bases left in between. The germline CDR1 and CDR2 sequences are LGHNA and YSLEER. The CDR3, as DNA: TGCGCCAGCAGCCGGACTCGCAACTACGAGCAGTACTTC. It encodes CASSRTRNYEQYF.

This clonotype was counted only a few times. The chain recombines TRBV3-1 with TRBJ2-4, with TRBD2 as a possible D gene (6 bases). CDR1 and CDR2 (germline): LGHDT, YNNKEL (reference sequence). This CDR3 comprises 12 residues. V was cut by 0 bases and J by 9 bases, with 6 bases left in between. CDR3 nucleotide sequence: TGTGCCAGCAGCCAAGAGCGGGGCATTCAGTACTTC. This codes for CASSQERGIQYF.